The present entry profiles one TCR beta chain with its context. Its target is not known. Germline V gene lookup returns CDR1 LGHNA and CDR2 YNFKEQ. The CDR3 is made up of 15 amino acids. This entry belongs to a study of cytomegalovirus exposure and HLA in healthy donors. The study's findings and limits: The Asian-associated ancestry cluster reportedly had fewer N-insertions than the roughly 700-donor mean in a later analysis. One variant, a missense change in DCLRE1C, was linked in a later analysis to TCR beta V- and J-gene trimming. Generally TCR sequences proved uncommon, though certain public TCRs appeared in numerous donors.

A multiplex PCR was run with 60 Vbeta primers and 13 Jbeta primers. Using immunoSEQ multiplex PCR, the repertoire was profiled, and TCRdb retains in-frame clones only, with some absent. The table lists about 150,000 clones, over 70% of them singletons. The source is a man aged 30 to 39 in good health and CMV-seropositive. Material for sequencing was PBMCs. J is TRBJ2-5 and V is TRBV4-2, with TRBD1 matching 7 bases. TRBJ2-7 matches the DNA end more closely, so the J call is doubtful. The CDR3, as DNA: TGTGCCAGCAGCCAAGATTACCAGGGGGTCTACGAGCAGTACTTC. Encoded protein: CASSQDYQGVYEQYF.